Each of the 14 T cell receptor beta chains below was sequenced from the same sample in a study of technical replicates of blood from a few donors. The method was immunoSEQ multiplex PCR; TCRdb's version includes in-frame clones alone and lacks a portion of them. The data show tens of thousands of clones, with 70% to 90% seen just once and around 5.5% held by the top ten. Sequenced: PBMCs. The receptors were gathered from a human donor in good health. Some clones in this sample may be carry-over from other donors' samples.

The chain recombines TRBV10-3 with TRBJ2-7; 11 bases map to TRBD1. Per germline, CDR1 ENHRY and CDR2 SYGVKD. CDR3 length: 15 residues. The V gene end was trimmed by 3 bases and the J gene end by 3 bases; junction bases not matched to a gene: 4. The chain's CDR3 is CAISDPGQGVYEQYF. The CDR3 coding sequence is TGTGCCATCAGTGATCCGGGACAGGGGGTCTACGAGCAGTACTTC.

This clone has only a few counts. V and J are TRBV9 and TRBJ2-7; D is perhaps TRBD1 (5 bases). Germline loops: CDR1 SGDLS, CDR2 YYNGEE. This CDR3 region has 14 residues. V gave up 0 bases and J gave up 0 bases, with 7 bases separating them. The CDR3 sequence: CASSVATGSYEQYF. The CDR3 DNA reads TGTGCCAGCAGCGTAGCTACAGGCTCCTACGAGCAGTACTTC.

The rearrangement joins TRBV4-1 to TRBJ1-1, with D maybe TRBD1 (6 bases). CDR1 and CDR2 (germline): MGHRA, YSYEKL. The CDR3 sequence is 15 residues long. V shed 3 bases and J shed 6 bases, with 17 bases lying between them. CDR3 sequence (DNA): TGCGCCAGCAGCCAGCCTACAGGGAATGCCGCTGAAGCTTTCTTT. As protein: CASSQPTGNAAEAFF.

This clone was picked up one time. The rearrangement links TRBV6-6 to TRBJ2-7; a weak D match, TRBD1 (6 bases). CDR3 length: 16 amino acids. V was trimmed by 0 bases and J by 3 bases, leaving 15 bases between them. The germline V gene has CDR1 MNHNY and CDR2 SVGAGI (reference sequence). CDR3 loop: CASSYSRGGIRYEQYF. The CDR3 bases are TGTGCCAGCAGTTACTCGAGAGGGGGTATACGCTACGAGCAGTACTTC.

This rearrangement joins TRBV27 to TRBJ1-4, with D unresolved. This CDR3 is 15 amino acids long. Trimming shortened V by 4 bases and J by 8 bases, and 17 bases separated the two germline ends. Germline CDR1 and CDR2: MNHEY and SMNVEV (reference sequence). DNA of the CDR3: TGTGCCAGCAGTTCCGTCGGGTTTGAGGAGGAAAAACTGTTTTTT. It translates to CASSSVGFEEEKLFF.

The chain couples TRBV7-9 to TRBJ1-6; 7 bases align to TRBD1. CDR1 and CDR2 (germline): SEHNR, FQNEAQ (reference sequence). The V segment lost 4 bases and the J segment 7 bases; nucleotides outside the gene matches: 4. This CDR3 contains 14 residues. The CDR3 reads CASSSRDSNSPLHF. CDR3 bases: TGTGCCAGCAGCTCCCGGGACAGCAATTCACCCCTCCACTTT.

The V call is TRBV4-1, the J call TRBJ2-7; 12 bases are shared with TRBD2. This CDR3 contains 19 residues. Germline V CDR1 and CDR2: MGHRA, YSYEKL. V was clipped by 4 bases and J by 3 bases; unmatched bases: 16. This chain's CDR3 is CASSPTPGLAGGTRYEQYF. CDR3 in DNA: TGCGCCAGCAGCCCCACCCCAGGCCTAGCGGGAGGGACCCGCTACGAGCAGTACTTC.

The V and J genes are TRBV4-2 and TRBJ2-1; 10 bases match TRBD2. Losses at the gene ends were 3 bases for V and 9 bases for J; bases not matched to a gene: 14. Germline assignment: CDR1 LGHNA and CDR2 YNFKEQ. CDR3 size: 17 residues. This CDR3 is CASSQEHFSGGSVEQFF. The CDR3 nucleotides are TGTGCCAGCAGCCAGGAACACTTTAGCGGGGGGTCGGTTGAGCAGTTCTTC.

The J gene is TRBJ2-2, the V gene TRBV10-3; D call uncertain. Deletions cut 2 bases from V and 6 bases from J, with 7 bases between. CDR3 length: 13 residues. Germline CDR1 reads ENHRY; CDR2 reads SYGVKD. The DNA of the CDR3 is TGTGCCATCAGTGAGAAGGCGGCCGGGGAGCTGTTTTTT. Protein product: CAISEKAAGELFF.

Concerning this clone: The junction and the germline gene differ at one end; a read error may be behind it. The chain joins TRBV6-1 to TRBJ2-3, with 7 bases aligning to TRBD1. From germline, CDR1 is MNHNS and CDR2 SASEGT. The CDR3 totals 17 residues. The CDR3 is CASSEDATGANTDTQYF. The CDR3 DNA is TGTGCCAGCAGCGAAGACGCAACAGGGGCCAACACAGATACGCAGTATTTT.

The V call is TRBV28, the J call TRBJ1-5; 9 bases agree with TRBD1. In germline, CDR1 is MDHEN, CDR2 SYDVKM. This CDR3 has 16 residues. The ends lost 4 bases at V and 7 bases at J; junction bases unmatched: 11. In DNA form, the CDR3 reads TGTGCCAGCAGTTCTCGGGCGACAGGGGGGAACCAGCCCCAGCATTTT. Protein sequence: CASSSRATGGNQPQHF. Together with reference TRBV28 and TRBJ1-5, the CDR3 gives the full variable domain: DVKVTQSSRYLVKRTGEKVFLECVQDMDHENMFWYRQDPGLGLRLIYFSYDVKMKEKGDIPEGYSVSREKKERFSLILESASTNQTSMYLCASSSRATGGNQPQHFGDGTRLSIL.

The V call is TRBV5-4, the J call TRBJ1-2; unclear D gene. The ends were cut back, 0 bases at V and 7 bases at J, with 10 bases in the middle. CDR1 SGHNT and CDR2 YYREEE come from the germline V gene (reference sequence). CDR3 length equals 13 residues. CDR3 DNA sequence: TGTGCCAGCAGCTTGGTGGCAGAATCTGGCTACACCTTC. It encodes CASSLVAESGYTF. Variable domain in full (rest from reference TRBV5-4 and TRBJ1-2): ETGVTQSPTHLIKTRGQQVTLRCSSQSGHNTVSWYQQALGQGPQFIFQYYREEENGRGNFPPRFSGLQFPNYSSELNVNALELDDSALYLCASSLVAESGYTFGSGTRLTVV.

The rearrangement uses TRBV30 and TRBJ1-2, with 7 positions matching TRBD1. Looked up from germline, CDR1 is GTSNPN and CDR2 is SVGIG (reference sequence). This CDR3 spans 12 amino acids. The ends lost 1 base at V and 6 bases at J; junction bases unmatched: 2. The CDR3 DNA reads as TGTGCCTGGAGTGACAGGGGAGATGGCTACACCTTC. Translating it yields CAWSDRGDGYTF.

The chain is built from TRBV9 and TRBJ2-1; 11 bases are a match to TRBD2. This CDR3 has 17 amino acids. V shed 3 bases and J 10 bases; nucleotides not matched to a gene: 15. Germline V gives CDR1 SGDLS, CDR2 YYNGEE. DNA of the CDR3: TGTGCCAGCAGCGCACCTCTGACTAGCGGGACGGGGAGGGAGCAGTTCTTC. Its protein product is CASSAPLTSGTGREQFF.